The 21 T cell receptor beta chains below come from one sample, sequenced in a study of T cells in Graves' hyperthyroidism and ophthalmopathy. The TCR beta CDR3 regions underwent amplification using RNA transcripts as the source. Primed by the HTBI set, a first-round RT-PCR was run on the TCR CDR3. TCRdb passed the multiplex PCR reads through MiXCR, listing each CDR3 protein once. The sample has 600,000 or so distinct CDR3 sequences, roughly 15% seen once; the top ten hold under 15%. Sequenced input: blood. Source of these receptors: a woman in her 50s with Graves' ophthalmopathy.

This clonotype was seen ten or more times. The rearrangement links TRBV7-3 to TRBJ2-1; TRBD2 aligns across 9 bases. The germline V gene has CDR1 SGHTA and CDR2 FQGTGA. J was trimmed by 7 bases and V by 5 bases; bases with no gene match: 6. The CDR3 spans 14 residues. The CDR3 protein is CASSLSGSGNEQFF. CDR3 in DNA: TGTGCCAGCAGCCTTAGCGGGAGCGGGAATGAGCAGTTCTTC.

This clonotype was detected many times. The chain is built from TRBV5-1 and TRBJ2-2; unclear D gene. Trimming took 4 bases from V and 7 from J, leaving 11 bases between them. The CDR3 extends over 13 amino acids. Germline CDR1 and CDR2: SGHRS and YFSETQ. CDR3 DNA: TGCGCCAGCAGCCTCGACATAGTCGGGGAGCTGTTTTTT. As protein: CASSLDIVGELFF.

The chain links TRBV18 to TRBJ2-4; D unclear. CDR3 length: 16 amino acids. Germline lookup yields CDR1 KGHSH and CDR2 LQKENI. V lost 3 bases to trimming and J lost 1 base, with 13 bases between them. The CDR3 reads CASSPLSLGAKNIQYF. Written as DNA, the CDR3 is TGTGCCAGCTCACCCTTGTCGTTGGGGGCCAAAAACATTCAGTACTTC.

This clonotype was seen at least ten times. The chain joins TRBV19 to TRBJ2-5; 9 bases agree with TRBD1. V was clipped by 5 bases and J by 4 bases; unmatched bases: 11. From germline, CDR1 is LNHDA and CDR2 SQIVND (reference sequence). The CDR3 consists of 16 residues. The CDR3 loop is CASSVRQGVKRETQYF. For the CDR3, the DNA is TGTGCCAGTAGTGTCCGACAGGGGGTAAAGCGAGAGACCCAGTACTTC.

This clonotype was counted at least ten times. The rearrangement links TRBV30 to TRBJ1-3; D ambiguous. V lost 5 bases to trimming and J lost 0 bases, with 8 bases between them. CDR1 is GTSNPN, CDR2 SVGIG, per germline (reference sequence). CDR3 length: 13 residues. CDR3 sequence reads: CAWAESSGNTIYF. CDR3 sequence (DNA): TGTGCCTGGGCGGAGAGCTCTGGAAACACCATATATTTT.

V gene TRBV11-3 combines with J gene TRBJ2-3, with TRBD1 identical over 10 bases. V dropped 0 bases and J dropped 4; count of bases not matched to a gene: 4. Germline loops: CDR1 SGHNT, CDR2 YENEEA. The CDR3 spans 16 residues. CDR3 amino acids: CASSLEGQGWADTQYF. CDR3 in DNA: TGTGCCAGCAGCTTAGAGGGACAGGGGTGGGCAGATACGCAGTATTTT.

This clonotype was seen ten or more times. J is TRBJ2-7 and V is TRBV9; D not certain. This CDR3 is 14 amino acids long. Germline V gene sequence: CDR1 SGDLS, CDR2 YYNGEE. Trimming took off 0 bases at V and 1 base at J, with 8 bases between the two ends. The CDR3, as DNA: TGTGCCAGCAGCGTAGATTCGAGATCCTACGAGCAGTACTTC. Its translation: CASSVDSRSYEQYF.

This clonotype was recorded many times. The V and J genes are TRBV20-1 and TRBJ2-1, with no clear D. Germline-derived CDR1 and CDR2 are DFQATT and SNEGSKA (reference sequence). V was shortened by 2 bases and J by 10 bases, with 21 bases between the two germline ends. The CDR3 extends over 15 amino acids. CDR3 bases: TGCAGTGCTAGACCTGGGGAAGGGCCGGGTAGAGAGCAGTTCTTC. Translating it yields CSARPGEGPGREQFF.

The V gene is TRBV20-1, the J gene TRBJ2-2; D possibly matches TRBD1 or TRBD2 (5 bases each). CDR3 size: 21 residues. Trimming shortened V by 1 base and J by 3 bases, and 30 bases separated the two germline ends. Germline loops: CDR1 DFQATT, CDR2 SNEGSKA (reference sequence). The CDR3 DNA sequence: TGCAGTGCTAGAGTCCTCCCACTCCCGGGACGGAAGATCCCAGACACCGGGGAGCTGTTTTTT. Amino acid sequence: CSARVLPLPGRKIPDTGELFF.

This clonotype was counted a few times. This chain uses TRBV20-1 with TRBJ1-1; TRBD1 matches at 8 bases. The CDR3 is made up of 13 amino acids. Unmatched junction bases numbered 7, after V lost 5 bases and J lost 5 bases. Germline V lookup: CDR1 DFQATT, CDR2 SNEGSKA (reference sequence). CDR3 nucleotide sequence: TGCAGTGCTTCCTACACAGGGGGAACTGAAGCTTTCTTT. It translates to CSASYTGGTEAFF.

The CDR3 DNA is TGTGCCAGCAGTGCCGTGGCCACAGTGAACACTGAAGCTTTCTTT. Translation: CASSAVATVNTEAFF. The genes are TRBV25-1 and TRBJ1-1; no clear D. Germline-derived CDR1 and CDR2 are MGHDK and SYGVNS. The CDR3 contains 15 residues. V was clipped by 4 bases and J by 0 bases, with 12 bases between them.

This clonotype came up a few times. The rearrangement uses TRBV24-1 and TRBJ2-2, with 7 positions matching TRBD2. The CDR3 covers 18 residues. Looked up from germline, CDR1 is KGHDR and CDR2 is SFDVKD. V shed 4 bases and J 1 base; nucleotides not matched to a gene: 11. CDR3 sequence (DNA): TGTGCCACCAGTGACCCACCCTACAGCGGGAAGAACACCGGGGAGCTGTTTTTT. Encoded protein: CATSDPPYSGKNTGELFF.

This clonotype was counted ten times or more. The V gene is TRBV7-2, the J gene TRBJ2-1, with TRBD2 identical over 13 bases. The CDR3 is 16 amino acids. The germline V gene encodes CDR1 SGHTA and CDR2 FQGNSA. V was pared by 5 bases and J by 7 bases, with 8 bases of the junction left unmatched. The CDR3 DNA reads TGTGCCAGCAGCCCCCTGGGACTAGCGGGAAAGAATGAGCAGTTCTTC. Its protein product is CASSPLGLAGKNEQFF.

There are a few counts of this clonotype. V and J are TRBV29-1 and TRBJ2-1; TRBD1 might be the D (5 bases). Per the germline V gene, CDR1 is SQVTM and CDR2 is ANQGSEA. V shed 7 bases and J shed 7 bases, with 14 bases lying between them. The length of the CDR3 is 12 residues. CDR3 sequence: CSAMTETNEQFF. The CDR3 coding sequence is TGCAGCGCTATGACAGAGACTAATGAGCAGTTCTTC.

In this sample, this clonotype turned up many times. J is TRBJ2-3 and V is TRBV27; TRBD2 aligns across 9 bases. Per the germline V gene, CDR1 is MNHEY and CDR2 is SMNVEV (reference sequence). V lost 4 bases and J lost 2; bases outside the gene matches: 7. The CDR3 is 16 residues long. The CDR3 region is CASSSLGLALTDTQYF. CDR3 nucleotides: TGTGCCAGCAGTTCCTTGGGACTAGCCCTCACAGATACGCAGTATTTT.

This clonotype was picked up a small number of times. This chain links TRBV20-1 with TRBJ2-7; 15 bases align to TRBD2. CDR3 length: 18 residues. The V gene's germline CDR1 is DFQATT and CDR2 SNEGSKA (reference sequence). The ends lost 1 base at V and 1 base at J; junction bases unmatched: 8. The CDR3 nucleotides are TGCAGTGCTAGAGCTTTCGGCGGACTAGCGGGAGGGTCCTACGAGCAGTACTTC. As protein: CSARAFGGLAGGSYEQYF.

The rearrangement uses TRBV28 and TRBJ1-4; 8 nucleotides line up with TRBD1. CDR1 is MDHEN and CDR2 is SYDVKM in the germline V gene. The CDR3 contains 15 residues. The trim removed 6 bases at V and 7 bases at J, leaving 10 bases unmatched. The CDR3 here is CASRPPQGGSEKLFF. The CDR3 DNA reads as TGTGCCAGCAGACCACCACAGGGGGGGAGTGAAAAACTGTTTTTT.

The chain's CDR3 is CASSYNFGPGELFF. In nucleotides, the CDR3 is TGTGCCAGCAGTTACAATTTCGGCCCCGGGGAGCTGTTTTTT. The chain employs TRBV28 and TRBJ2-2, with D unclear. Deletions cut 4 bases from V and 6 bases from J, with 12 bases between. The CDR3 length is 14 residues. Germline values: CDR1 MDHEN, CDR2 SYDVKM.

This clonotype was counted at least ten times. CDR3 in amino acids: CAISEPGGFYEQYF. CDR3 bases: TGTGCCATCAGTGAGCCCGGGGGTTTCTACGAGCAGTACTTC. The rearrangement links TRBV10-3 to TRBJ2-7; possibly TRBD2 for D (6 bases). Germline CDR1 ENHRY, CDR2 SYGVKD. This CDR3 comprises 14 residues. V lost 2 bases and J 3 bases, leaving 11 bases between the germline ends.

This clonotype was seen ten or more times. The CDR3 protein is CASSLTSWLDEQYF. The CDR3 DNA sequence: TGTGCCAGCAGCCTGACTAGTTGGTTGGACGAGCAGTACTTC. The rearrangement links TRBV11-2 to TRBJ2-7; D may be TRBD2 (6 bases). The CDR3 is 14 residues long. The V end lost 5 bases, the J end lost 5 bases, and 16 bases lay between the germline ends. From germline, CDR1 is SGHAT and CDR2 FQNNGV.

The genes are TRBV27 and TRBJ2-4; 7 bases map to TRBD1. Germline CDR1 reads MNHEY; CDR2 reads SMNVEV (reference sequence). After removal of 1 base from V and 6 bases from J, the junction contained 3 bases not matched to a gene. This CDR3 comprises 14 residues. This chain's CDR3 is CASSLFQGVNIQYF. Here the CDR3 DNA reads TGTGCCAGCAGTTTATTCCAGGGGGTAAACATTCAGTACTTC.